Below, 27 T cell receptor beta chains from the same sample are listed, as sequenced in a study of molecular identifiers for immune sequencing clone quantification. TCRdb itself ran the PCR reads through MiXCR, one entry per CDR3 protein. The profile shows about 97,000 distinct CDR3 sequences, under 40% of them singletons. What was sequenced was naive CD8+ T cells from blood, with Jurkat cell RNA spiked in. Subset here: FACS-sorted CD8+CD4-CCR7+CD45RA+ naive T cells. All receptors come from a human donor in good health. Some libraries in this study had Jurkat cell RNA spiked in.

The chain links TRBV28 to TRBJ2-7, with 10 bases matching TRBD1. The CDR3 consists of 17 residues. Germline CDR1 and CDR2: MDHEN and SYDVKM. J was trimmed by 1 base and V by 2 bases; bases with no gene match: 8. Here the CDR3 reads CASSLGKPGQGSYEQYF. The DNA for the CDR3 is TGTGCCAGCAGTTTAGGAAAACCGGGACAGGGGTCCTACGAGCAGTACTTC. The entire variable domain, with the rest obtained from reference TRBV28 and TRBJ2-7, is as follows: DVKVTQSSRYLVKRTGEKVFLECVQDMDHENMFWYRQDPGLGLRLIYFSYDVKMKEKGDIPEGYSVSREKKERFSLILESASTNQTSMYLCASSLGKPGQGSYEQYFGPGTRLTVT.

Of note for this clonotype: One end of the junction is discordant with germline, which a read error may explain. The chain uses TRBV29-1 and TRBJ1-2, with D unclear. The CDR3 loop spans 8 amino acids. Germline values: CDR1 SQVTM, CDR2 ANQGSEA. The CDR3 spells CSADREDF. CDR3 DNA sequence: TGCAGCGCGGACCGGGAGGACTTC.

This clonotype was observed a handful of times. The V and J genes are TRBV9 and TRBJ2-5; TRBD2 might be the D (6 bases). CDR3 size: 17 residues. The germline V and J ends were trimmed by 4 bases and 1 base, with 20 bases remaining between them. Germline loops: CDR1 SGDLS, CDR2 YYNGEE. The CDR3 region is CASSSSRLIAAQETQYF. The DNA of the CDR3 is TGTGCCAGCAGCTCGTCCCGACTTATAGCGGCCCAAGAGACCCAGTACTTC.

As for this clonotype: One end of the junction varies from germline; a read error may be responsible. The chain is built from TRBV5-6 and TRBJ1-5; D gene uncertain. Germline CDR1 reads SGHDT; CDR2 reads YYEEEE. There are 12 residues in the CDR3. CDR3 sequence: CASSLGNQPQQF. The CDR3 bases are TGTGCCAGCAGCTTGGGAAATCAGCCCCAGCAATTT. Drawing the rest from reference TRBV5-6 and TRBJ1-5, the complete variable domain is DAGVTQSPTHLIKTRGQQVTLRCSPKSGHDTVSWYQQALGQGPQFIFQYYEEEERQRGNFPDRFSGHQFPNYSSELNVNALLLGDSALYLCASSLGNQPQQFGDGTRLSIL.

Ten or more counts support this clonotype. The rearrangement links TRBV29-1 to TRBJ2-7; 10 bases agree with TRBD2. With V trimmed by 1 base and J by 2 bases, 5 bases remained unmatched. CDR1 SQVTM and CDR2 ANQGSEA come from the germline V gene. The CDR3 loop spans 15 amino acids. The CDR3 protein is CSVEGSGRTPYEQYF. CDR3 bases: TGCAGCGTTGAAGGTAGCGGGAGGACGCCCTACGAGCAGTACTTC.

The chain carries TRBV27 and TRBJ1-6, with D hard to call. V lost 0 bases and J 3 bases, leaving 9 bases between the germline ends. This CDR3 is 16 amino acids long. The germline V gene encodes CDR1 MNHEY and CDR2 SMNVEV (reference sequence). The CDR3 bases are TGTGCCAGCAGTTTATCGGGTGGGTTCTATAATTCACCCCTCCACTTT. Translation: CASSLSGGFYNSPLHF.

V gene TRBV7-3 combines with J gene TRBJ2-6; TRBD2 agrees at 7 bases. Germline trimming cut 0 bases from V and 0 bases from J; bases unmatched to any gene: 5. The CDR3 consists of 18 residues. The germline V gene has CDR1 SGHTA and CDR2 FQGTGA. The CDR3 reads CASSLTGRWISGANVLTF. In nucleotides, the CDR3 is TGTGCCAGCAGCTTAACCGGGAGGTGGATCTCTGGGGCCAACGTCCTGACTTTC.

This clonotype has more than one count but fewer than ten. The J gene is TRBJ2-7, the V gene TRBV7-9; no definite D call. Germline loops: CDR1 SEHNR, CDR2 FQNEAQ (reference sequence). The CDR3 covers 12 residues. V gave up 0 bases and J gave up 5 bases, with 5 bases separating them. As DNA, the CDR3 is TGTGCCAGCAGCTTAGCGTGGCACGAGCAGTACTTC. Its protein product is CASSLAWHEQYF.

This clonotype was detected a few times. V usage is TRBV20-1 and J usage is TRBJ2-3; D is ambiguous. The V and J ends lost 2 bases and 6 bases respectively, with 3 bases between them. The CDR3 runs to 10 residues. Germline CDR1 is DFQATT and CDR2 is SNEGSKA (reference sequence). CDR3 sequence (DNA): TGCAGTGCTAGACTTGATACGCAGTATTTT. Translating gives CSARLDTQYF.

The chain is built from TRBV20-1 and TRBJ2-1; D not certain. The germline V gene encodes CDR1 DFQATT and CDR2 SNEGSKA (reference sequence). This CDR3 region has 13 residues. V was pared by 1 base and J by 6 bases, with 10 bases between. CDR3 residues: CSARGWPGNEQFF. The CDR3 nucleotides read TGCAGTGCTAGAGGTTGGCCAGGCAATGAGCAGTTCTTC.

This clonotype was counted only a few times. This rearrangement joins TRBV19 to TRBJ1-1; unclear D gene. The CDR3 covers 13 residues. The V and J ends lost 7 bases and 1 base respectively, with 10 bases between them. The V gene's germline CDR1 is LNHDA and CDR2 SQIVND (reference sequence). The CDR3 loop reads CASKTGRNTEAFF. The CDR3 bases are TGTGCCAGTAAAACCGGGAGGAACACTGAAGCTTTCTTT.

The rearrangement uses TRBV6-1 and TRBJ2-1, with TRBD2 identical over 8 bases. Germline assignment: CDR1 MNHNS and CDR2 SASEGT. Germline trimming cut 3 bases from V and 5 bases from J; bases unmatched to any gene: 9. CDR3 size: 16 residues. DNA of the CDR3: TGTGCCAGCAGTGATTCCACTAGCGGATGGAACAATGAGCAGTTCTTC. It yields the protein CASSDSTSGWNNEQFF.

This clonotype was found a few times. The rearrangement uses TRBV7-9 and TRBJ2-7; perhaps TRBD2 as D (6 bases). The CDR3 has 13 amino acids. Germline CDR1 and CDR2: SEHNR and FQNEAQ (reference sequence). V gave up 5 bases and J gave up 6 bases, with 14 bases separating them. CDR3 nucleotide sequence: TGTGCCAGCAGCCCGACCGGGGGAGGCGAGCAGTACTTC. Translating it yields CASSPTGGGEQYF.

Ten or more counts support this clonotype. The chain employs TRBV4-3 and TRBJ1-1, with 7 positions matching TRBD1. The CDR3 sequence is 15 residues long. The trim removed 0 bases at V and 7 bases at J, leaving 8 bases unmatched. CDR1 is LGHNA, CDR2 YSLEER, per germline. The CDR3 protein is CASSQEPDRVHEAFF. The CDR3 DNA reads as TGCGCCAGCAGCCAAGAACCCGACAGGGTCCATGAAGCTTTCTTT.

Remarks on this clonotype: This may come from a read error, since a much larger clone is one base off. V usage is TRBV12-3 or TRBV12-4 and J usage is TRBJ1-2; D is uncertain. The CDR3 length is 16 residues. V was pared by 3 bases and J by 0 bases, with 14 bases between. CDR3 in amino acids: CASSFSTCAANYGYTF. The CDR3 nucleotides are TGTGCCAGCAGTTTCTCGACCTGTGCGGCTAACTATGGCTACACCTTC.

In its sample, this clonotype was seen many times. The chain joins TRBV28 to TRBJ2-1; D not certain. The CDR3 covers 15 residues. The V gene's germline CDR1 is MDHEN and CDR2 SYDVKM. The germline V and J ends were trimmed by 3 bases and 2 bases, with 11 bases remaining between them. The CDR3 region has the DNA TGTGCCAGCAGTTTGATCCCCGGGCCCTACAATGAGCAGTTCTTC. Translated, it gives CASSLIPGPYNEQFF.

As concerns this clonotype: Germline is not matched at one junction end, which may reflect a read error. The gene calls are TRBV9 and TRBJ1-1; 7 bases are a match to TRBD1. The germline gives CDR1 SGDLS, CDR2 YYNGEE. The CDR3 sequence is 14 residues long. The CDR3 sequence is CASRKRTGNTEAIF. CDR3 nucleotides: TGTGCCAGCAGAAAGAGGACAGGAAACACTGAAGCTATCTTT. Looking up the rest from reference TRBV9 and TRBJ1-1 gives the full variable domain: DSGVTQTPKHLITATGQRVTLRCSPRSGDLSVYWYQQSLDQGLQFLIQYYNGEERAKGNILERFSAQQFPDLHSELNLSSLELGDSALYFCASRKRTGNTEAIFGQGTRLTVV.

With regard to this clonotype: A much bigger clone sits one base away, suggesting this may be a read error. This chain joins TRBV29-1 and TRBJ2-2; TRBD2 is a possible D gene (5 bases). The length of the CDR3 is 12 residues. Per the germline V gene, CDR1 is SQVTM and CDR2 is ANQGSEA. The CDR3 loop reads CSVVRFTGEQFF. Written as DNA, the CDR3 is TGCAGCGTTGTGAGGTTTACCGGGGAGCAGTTTTTT.

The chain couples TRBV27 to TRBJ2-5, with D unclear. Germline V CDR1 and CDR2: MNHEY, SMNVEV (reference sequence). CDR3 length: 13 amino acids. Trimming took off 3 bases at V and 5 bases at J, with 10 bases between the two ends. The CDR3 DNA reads TGTGCCAGCAGTTTTTACAGTGGGGAGACCCAGTACTTC. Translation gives CASSFYSGETQYF.

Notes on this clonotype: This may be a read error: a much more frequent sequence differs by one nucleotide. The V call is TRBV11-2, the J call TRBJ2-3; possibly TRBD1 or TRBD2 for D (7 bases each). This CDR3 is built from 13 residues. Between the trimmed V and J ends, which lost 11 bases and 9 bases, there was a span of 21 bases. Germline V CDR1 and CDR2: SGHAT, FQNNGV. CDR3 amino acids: CALQGGGRETQYF. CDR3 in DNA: TGTGCCCTCCAGGGAGGGGGCCGAGAAACGCAGTATTTT.

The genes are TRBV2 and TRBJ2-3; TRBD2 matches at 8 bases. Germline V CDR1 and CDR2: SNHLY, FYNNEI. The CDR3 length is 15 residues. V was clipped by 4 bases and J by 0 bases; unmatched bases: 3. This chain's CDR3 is CASSVSSGSTDTQYF. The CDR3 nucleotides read TGTGCCAGCAGTGTCTCTAGCGGGAGCACAGATACGCAGTATTTT.

The CDR3 loop reads CASSPTQTGQQTQYF. In DNA form, the CDR3 reads TGTGCCAGCAGCCCCACCCAGACAGGACAGCAGACCCAGTACTTC. This rearrangement joins TRBV7-9 to TRBJ2-5, with D possibly TRBD1 on 6 matching bases. This CDR3 is built from 15 residues. The ends were cut back, 5 bases at V and 6 bases at J, with 19 bases in the middle. Germline V gene data show CDR1 as SEHNR and CDR2 as FQNEAQ (reference sequence).

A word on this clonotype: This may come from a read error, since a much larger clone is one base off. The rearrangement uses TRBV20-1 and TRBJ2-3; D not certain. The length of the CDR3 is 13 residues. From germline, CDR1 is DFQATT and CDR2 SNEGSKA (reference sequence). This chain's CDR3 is CSAREMGTDSQYF. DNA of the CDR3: TGCAGTGCTAGAGAAATGGGCACAGATTCGCAGTATTTT.

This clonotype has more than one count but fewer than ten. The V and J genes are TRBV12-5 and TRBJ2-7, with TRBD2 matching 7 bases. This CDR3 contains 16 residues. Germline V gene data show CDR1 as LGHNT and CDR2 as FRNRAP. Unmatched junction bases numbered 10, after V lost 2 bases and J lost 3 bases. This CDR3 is CASGLLGGGPSYEQYF. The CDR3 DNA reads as TGTGCTAGTGGTTTGTTGGGGGGAGGGCCCAGCTACGAGCAGTACTTC.

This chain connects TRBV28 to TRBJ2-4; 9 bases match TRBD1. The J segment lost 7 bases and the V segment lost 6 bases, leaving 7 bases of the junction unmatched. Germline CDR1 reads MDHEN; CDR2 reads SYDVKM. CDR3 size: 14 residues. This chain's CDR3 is CASRITGGFNIQYF. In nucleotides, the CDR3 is TGTGCCAGCAGAATTACAGGGGGCTTTAACATTCAGTACTTC.

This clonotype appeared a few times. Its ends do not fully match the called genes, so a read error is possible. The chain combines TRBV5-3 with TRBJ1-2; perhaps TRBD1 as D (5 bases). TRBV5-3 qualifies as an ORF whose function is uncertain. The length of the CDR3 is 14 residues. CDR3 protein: CASSYRGSDYGYTF. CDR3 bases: TGTGCCAGCAGCTACCGGGGCAGCGACTATGGCTACACCTTC.

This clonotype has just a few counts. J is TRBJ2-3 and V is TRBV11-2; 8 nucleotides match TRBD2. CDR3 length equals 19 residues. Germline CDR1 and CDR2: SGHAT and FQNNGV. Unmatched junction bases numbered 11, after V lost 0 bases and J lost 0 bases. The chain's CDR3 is CASSLDRAGEKESTDTQYF. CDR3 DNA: TGTGCCAGCAGCTTAGATCGAGCGGGAGAAAAAGAAAGCACAGATACGCAGTATTTT.